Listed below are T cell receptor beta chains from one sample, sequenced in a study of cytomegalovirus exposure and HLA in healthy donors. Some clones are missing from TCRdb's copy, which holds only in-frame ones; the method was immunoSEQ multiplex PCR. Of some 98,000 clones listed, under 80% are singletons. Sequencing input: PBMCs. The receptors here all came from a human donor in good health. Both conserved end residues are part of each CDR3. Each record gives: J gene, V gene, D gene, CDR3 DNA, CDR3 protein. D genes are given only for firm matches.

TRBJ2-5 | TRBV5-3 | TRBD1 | TGTGCCAGAAGTCGGGACAGCCAAGAGACCCAGTACTTC | CARSRDSQETQYF
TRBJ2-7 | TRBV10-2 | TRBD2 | TGCGCCAGCAGTGAGTCTCGAGCGGGAGGCTCTGAGCAGTACTTC | CASSESRAGGSEQYF
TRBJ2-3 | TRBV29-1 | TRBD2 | TGCAGCGTTGCGACTAGCGGCACAGATACGCAGTATTTT | CSVATSGTDTQYF
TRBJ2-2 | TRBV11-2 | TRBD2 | TGTGCCAGCAGCTTTGGAGCGGGGGGAAACACCGGGGAGCTGTTTTTT | CASSFGAGGNTGELFF
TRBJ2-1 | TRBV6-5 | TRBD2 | TGTGCCAGCAGTTCTAGCGGGGCGTCCTACAATGAGCAGTTCTTC | CASSSSGASYNEQFF
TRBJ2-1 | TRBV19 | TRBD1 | TGTGCCAGCGGACAGGCTTCCTACAATGAGCAGTTCTTC | CASGQASYNEQFF
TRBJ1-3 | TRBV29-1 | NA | TGCAGCGTTGATAGTGGAAACACCATATATTTT | CSVDSGNTIYF
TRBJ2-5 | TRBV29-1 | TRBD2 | TGCAGCGTTGAAGATCCCGTAGCGGGGGTTCAAGAGACCCAGTACTTC | CSVEDPVAGVQETQYF
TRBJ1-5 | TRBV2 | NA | TGTGCCAGCAGTGTTGGTGGTAGCGGCGGTCAGCCCCAGCATTTT | CASSVGGSGGQPQHF
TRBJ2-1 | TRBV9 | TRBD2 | TGTGCCAGCAGCGTAGGACTAGCGGGAGGGGAGGGGTCCTACAATGAGCAGTTCTTC | CASSVGLAGGEGSYNEQFF
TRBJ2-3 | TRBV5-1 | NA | TGCGCCAGCAGCTTCGGGCGGATAGGGGTGGGGAAAACCACAGATACGCAGTATTTT | CASSFGRIGVGKTTDTQYF
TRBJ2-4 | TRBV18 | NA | TGTGCCAGCTCACTTACAGGGTTTGGAGACATTCAGTACTTC | CASSLTGFGDIQYF
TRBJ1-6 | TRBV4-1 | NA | TGCGCCAGCAGCCAAGTGACAGATAATTCACCCCTCCACTTT | CASSQVTDNSPLHF
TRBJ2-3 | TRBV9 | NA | TGTGCCAGCAGCACGAGAGCGGCGGGACTCCAACAGGCAGATACGCAGTATTTT | CASSTRAAGLQQADTQYF